This T cell receptor beta chain stems from a study of blood T cell repertoires in COVID-19 (dated by TCRdb to between 2020 and 2021). At the level of the whole study: Collaborator samples came from the United States, Italy and Spain and covered acute and convalescent phases of COVID-19. The dataset comprised deeply sampled blood TCRbeta repertoires from subjects exposed to, actively infected with, or recovered from COVID-19. Sample metadata almost always included a de-identified subject ID, COVID-19 status, age in years and sex. The repertoires were released in a freely available public database meant as a resource for research on the immune response to SARS-CoV-2. The samples were drawn from two sources: the first 160 participants of the ongoing ImmuneRACE study, and approximately 1,300 subjects contributed by 6 global collaborators. Where available, HLA class I and class II types were taken from metadata supplied by the sample provider and were not determined by assay-based typing. The prospective study material was composed of cDNA or gDNA derived from T cells, B-cell-depleted T cells, or PBMCs.

About this clone: Its target antigen remains unknown. Base qualities are missing; no much larger clone stands one base away.

TCRbeta CDR3 regions were amplified from genomic DNA by means of the immunoSEQ Assay, a bias-controlled multiplex PCR. As for the original processing: Within the assay, amplification of reference gene primers was used to estimate how many nucleated cells each sample contained. To quantify the absolute abundance of each unique TCRbeta CDR3 rearrangement, sequence reads were collapsed and filtered. For each sample, productive Simpson clonality was calculated as the square root of Simpson's diversity index across productive rearrangements. TCRdb obtained this table from immuneACCESS and retained in-frame rearrangements with V and J assigned. These tables miss some clones; where compared with another copy, unresolved V genes account for less than half of the shortfall, and the remainder is unexplained. The DNA was the basis for D and trimming; V, J and clone size are from that table. The sample table records 100,000 to 150,000 clones; 88% of these occur just once. Approximately 1.5% of the sample is held by the ten biggest clonotypes.

The germline V gene yields MGHRA for CDR1 and YSYEKL for CDR2. Trimmed from V: 4 bases; trimmed from J: 4 bases; junction bases lacking a gene match: 16. The CDR3 runs 18 amino acids, cysteine and phenylalanine included. Just the 54-base CDR3 DNA is kept, in frame starting at base 1. Broader findings and caveats from the paper: The quantity of clinical and demographic metadata differed by source and by participant and was supplied without curation.

Whole blood was collected in K2EDTA tubes by collaborating institutions according to the institutions' own protocols. Collaborator samples were shipped for TCRbeta analysis as frozen whole blood, isolated PBMCs, or DNA extracted from either sample type. The rearranged segments are TRBV4-1 and TRBJ2-3; 8 of the junction bases match TRBD1. The sample consisted of peripheral blood. The sequence derives from a human donor in a cohort sampled during active COVID-19. This receptor carries the CDR3 CASSLPKDRGGRADTQYF. In nucleotide form, the sequence is TGCGCCAGCAGCCTTCCCAAAGACAGGGGAGGTCGGGCAGATACGCAGTATTTT.